These T cell receptor beta chains were read from a single sample in a study of OX40 agonist ivuxolimab in advanced cancers. The protocol was immunoSEQ multiplex PCR, while the TCRdb copy is restricted to in-frame clones and leaves out a portion. The sample lists some 50,000 clones, 60% to 80% occurring once. The source material was CD4+ or CD8+ T cells sorted from blood, sampled in a trial of the OX40 agonist ivuxolimab. Every receptor here comes from an adult with an advanced solid tumor such as melanoma, head and neck, liver or kidney cancer. Each CDR3 is given with its conserved first and last residue. The order of the fields is V gene, D gene, J gene, CDR3 length, clone size, CDR3 DNA, CDR3 protein. A D gene is named only where the DNA matches it firmly. A clone size is listed for some rows: how often the clone was seen (once, few, many), or a class if it is expanded.

V gene: TRBV6-4
D gene: .
J gene: TRBJ2-6
CDR3 length: 17
clone size: .
CDR3 DNA: TGTGCCAGCAGATTCAGGGAAGTCCTCTCTGGGGCCAACGTCCTGACTTTC
CDR3 protein: CASRFREVLSGANVLTF

V gene: TRBV9
D gene: .
J gene: TRBJ1-1
CDR3 length: 15
clone size: .
CDR3 DNA: TGTGCCAGCAGCCCCAAATCTCAGGGGAACACTGAAGCTTTCTTT
CDR3 protein: CASSPKSQGNTEAFF

V gene: TRBV5-1
D gene: .
J gene: TRBJ2-7
CDR3 length: 13
clone size: .
CDR3 DNA: TGCGCCAGCAGCTTGGGGATCCTCTACGAGCAGTACTTC
CDR3 protein: CASSLGILYEQYF

V gene: TRBV6-1
D gene: TRBD2
J gene: TRBJ2-7
CDR3 length: 15
clone size: few
CDR3 DNA: TGTGCCAGCAGTGTGGGGCGGGAGGGATTCTACGAGCAGTACTTC
CDR3 protein: CASSVGREGFYEQYF

V gene: TRBV7-7
D gene: TRBD2
J gene: TRBJ2-1
CDR3 length: 14
clone size: .
CDR3 DNA: TGTGCCAGCAGCCCTAGCGGGAGCCGAAGTGAGCAGTTCTTC
CDR3 protein: CASSPSGSRSEQFF

V gene: TRBV18
D gene: .
J gene: TRBJ2-7
CDR3 length: 15
clone size: .
CDR3 DNA: TGTGCCAGCTCACCACTCTCAACTGGACTTGACGAGCAGTACTTC
CDR3 protein: CASSPLSTGLDEQYF

V gene: TRBV5-6
D gene: .
J gene: TRBJ2-7
CDR3 length: 14
clone size: few
CDR3 DNA: TGTGCCAGCAGCTTGGGGTTAGGGAGCTACGAGCAGTACTTC
CDR3 protein: CASSLGLGSYEQYF

V gene: TRBV6-6
D gene: .
J gene: TRBJ2-1
CDR3 length: 14
clone size: .
CDR3 DNA: TGTGCCAGCAGTTACTTGGTTTTTGAGGGTGAGCAGTTCTTC
CDR3 protein: CASSYLVFEGEQFF

V gene: TRBV19
D gene: .
J gene: TRBJ2-1
CDR3 length: 14
clone size: .
CDR3 DNA: TGTGCCAGTAGTATCCAGAGCTCCTACAATGAGCAGTTCTTC
CDR3 protein: CASSIQSSYNEQFF

V gene: TRBV6-1
D gene: .
J gene: TRBJ2-7
CDR3 length: 15
clone size: .
CDR3 DNA: TGTGCCGGCCTTAAGCCGGGTGGAGAAGCCTACGAGCAGTACTTC
CDR3 protein: CAGLKPGGEAYEQYF

V gene: TRBV9
D gene: TRBD2
J gene: TRBJ2-2
CDR3 length: 16
clone size: .
CDR3 DNA: TGTGCCAGCAGCGCCCAGACGGCGGGAGGGCACGGGGAGCTGTTTTTT
CDR3 protein: CASSAQTAGGHGELFF

V gene: TRBV4-3
D gene: .
J gene: TRBJ2-1
CDR3 length: 15
clone size: .
CDR3 DNA: TGCGCCAGCAGCCAAGATAGATACTCCTACAATGAGCAGTTCTTC
CDR3 protein: CASSQDRYSYNEQFF

V gene: TRBV6-1
D gene: .
J gene: TRBJ2-5
CDR3 length: 13
clone size: .
CDR3 DNA: TGTGCCAGTGCTGGGGGATCCCAAGAGACCCAGTACTTC
CDR3 protein: CASAGGSQETQYF

V gene: TRBV4-3
D gene: .
J gene: TRBJ1-2
CDR3 length: 15
clone size: .
CDR3 DNA: TGCGCCAGCAGCGCCGGGAACAGGCTTGGGGAAGGCTACACCTTC
CDR3 protein: CASSAGNRLGEGYTF

V gene: TRBV5-4
D gene: .
J gene: TRBJ1-6
CDR3 length: 13
clone size: .
CDR3 DNA: TGTGCCAGCAGCTTGGCCGGGGGTTCACCCCTCCACTTT
CDR3 protein: CASSLAGGSPLHF

V gene: TRBV4-1
D gene: TRBD2
J gene: TRBJ2-7
CDR3 length: 16
clone size: .
CDR3 DNA: TGCGCCAGCAGCCGAATTAGCGGGAGTAACTCCTACGAGCAGTACTTC
CDR3 protein: CASSRISGSNSYEQYF

V gene: TRBV6-1
D gene: TRBD1
J gene: TRBJ1-2
CDR3 length: 14
clone size: once
CDR3 DNA: TGTGCCAGCAGGAAACAGGGGGCAGGAGATGGCTACACCTTC
CDR3 protein: CASRKQGAGDGYTF

V gene: TRBV30
D gene: .
J gene: TRBJ1-2
CDR3 length: 14
clone size: .
CDR3 DNA: TGTGCCTGGAGTCGTCGGCGGCTGAACTATGGCTACACCTTC
CDR3 protein: CAWSRRRLNYGYTF

V gene: TRBV11-2
D gene: TRBD2
J gene: TRBJ2-2
CDR3 length: 15
clone size: .
CDR3 DNA: TGTGCCAGCAGCTGGAGCGGGGCTAACACCGGGGAGCTGTTTTTT
CDR3 protein: CASSWSGANTGELFF

V gene: TRBV5-4
D gene: .
J gene: TRBJ2-3
CDR3 length: 14
clone size: .
CDR3 DNA: TGTGCCAGCAGCTTGGGGGCCCCGGGGGATACGCAGTATTTT
CDR3 protein: CASSLGAPGDTQYF

V gene: TRBV2
D gene: .
J gene: TRBJ2-5
CDR3 length: 15
clone size: .
CDR3 DNA: TGTGCCAGCACTGCCCCAAGAGTTTCGGGAGAGACCCAGTACTTC
CDR3 protein: CASTAPRVSGETQYF

V gene: TRBV7-8
D gene: .
J gene: TRBJ1-3
CDR3 length: 11
clone size: once
CDR3 DNA: TGTGCCAGCAGCTCCGGAAACACCATATATTTT
CDR3 protein: CASSSGNTIYF

V gene: TRBV18
D gene: .
J gene: TRBJ2-7
CDR3 length: 16
clone size: .
CDR3 DNA: TGTGCCAGCTCACCACGGGGAATGGGGGGCTCCTACGAGCAGTACTTC
CDR3 protein: CASSPRGMGGSYEQYF

V gene: TRBV12-5
D gene: TRBD1
J gene: TRBJ2-1
CDR3 length: 15
clone size: few
CDR3 DNA: TGTGCTAGTGGTCCGCGACAGGGGGCTACGAATGAGCAGTTCTTC
CDR3 protein: CASGPRQGATNEQFF

V gene: TRBV19
D gene: TRBD1
J gene: TRBJ1-6
CDR3 length: 14
clone size: few
CDR3 DNA: TGTGCCAGTAGTAGCCACTCGGACAGGGGTTCGTTTGTCTTT
CDR3 protein: CASSSHSDRGSFVF

V gene: TRBV7-2
D gene: .
J gene: TRBJ2-5
CDR3 length: 13
clone size: .
CDR3 DNA: TGTGCCAGCAGCCAGAATGAACAAGAGACCCAGTACTTC
CDR3 protein: CASSQNEQETQYF

V gene: TRBV9
D gene: TRBD1
J gene: TRBJ2-5
CDR3 length: 21
clone size: .
CDR3 DNA: TGTGCCAGCAGCGTAGCGTTCTCCAGGGGGCGCAGCGTTACATACCAAGAGACCCAGTACTTC
CDR3 protein: CASSVAFSRGRSVTYQETQYF

V gene: TRBV7-2
D gene: .
J gene: TRBJ2-7
CDR3 length: 15
clone size: .
CDR3 DNA: TGTGCCAGCAGCACGGACGAGACGGGTTACTACGAGCAGTACTTC
CDR3 protein: CASSTDETGYYEQYF

V gene: TRBV19
D gene: TRBD1
J gene: TRBJ2-5
CDR3 length: 15
clone size: few
CDR3 DNA: TGTGCCAGTAGTATAGGGACAGGGTTTATAGAGACCCAGTACTTC
CDR3 protein: CASSIGTGFIETQYF

V gene: TRBV11-2
D gene: TRBD2
J gene: TRBJ2-5
CDR3 length: 13
clone size: .
CDR3 DNA: TGTGCCAGCAGCCAAGCGGGGGAAGAGACCCAGTACTTC
CDR3 protein: CASSQAGEETQYF

V gene: TRBV14
D gene: .
J gene: TRBJ1-3
CDR3 length: 14
clone size: .
CDR3 DNA: TGTGCCAGCAGCCAAGGATTCTCTGGAAACACCATATATTTT
CDR3 protein: CASSQGFSGNTIYF

V gene: TRBV6-5
D gene: .
J gene: TRBJ2-5
CDR3 length: 12
clone size: once
CDR3 DNA: TGTGCCAGCAGTTTCGCAGGGGAGACCCAGTACTTC
CDR3 protein: CASSFAGETQYF

V gene: TRBV5-4
D gene: .
J gene: TRBJ2-7
CDR3 length: 16
clone size: once
CDR3 DNA: TGTGCCAGCAGCATCGGCCGGATCCGAGGGGTTGGCGAGCAGTACTTC
CDR3 protein: CASSIGRIRGVGEQYF

V gene: TRBV6-6
D gene: TRBD2
J gene: TRBJ2-3
CDR3 length: 15
clone size: .
CDR3 DNA: TGTGCCAGCAGTTACCTTAGCGGGAGCACAGATACGCAGTATTTT
CDR3 protein: CASSYLSGSTDTQYF

V gene: TRBV11-3
D gene: .
J gene: TRBJ2-3
CDR3 length: 13
clone size: .
CDR3 DNA: TGTGCCAGCAGCCTGGGGGCCAGGGGAACGCAGTATTTT
CDR3 protein: CASSLGARGTQYF

V gene: TRBV27
D gene: .
J gene: TRBJ1-2
CDR3 length: 13
clone size: .
CDR3 DNA: TGTGCCAGCAGTTTAAATATCTGGACAGCCTACACCTTC
CDR3 protein: CASSLNIWTAYTF

V gene: TRBV11-3
D gene: .
J gene: TRBJ2-3
CDR3 length: 14
clone size: few
CDR3 DNA: TGTGCCAGCAGCTTCGGGGACTTAGCAGATACGCAGTATTTT
CDR3 protein: CASSFGDLADTQYF

V gene: TRBV27
D gene: TRBD1
J gene: TRBJ1-2
CDR3 length: 15
clone size: .
CDR3 DNA: TGTGCCAGCAGTTCCCCCGACAGGGGAGGTGGTGGCTACACCTTC
CDR3 protein: CASSSPDRGGGGYTF

V gene: TRBV9
D gene: .
J gene: TRBJ2-5
CDR3 length: 15
clone size: .
CDR3 DNA: TGTGCCAGCAGCGTAGATCCCTACAATCAAGAGACCCAGTACTTC
CDR3 protein: CASSVDPYNQETQYF

V gene: TRBV2
D gene: .
J gene: TRBJ2-3
CDR3 length: 13
clone size: .
CDR3 DNA: TGTGCCAGCAGTGCCGACAGGTCGGATACGCAGTATTTT
CDR3 protein: CASSADRSDTQYF

V gene: TRBV4-2
D gene: .
J gene: TRBJ1-1
CDR3 length: 12
clone size: .
CDR3 DNA: TGTGCCAGCAGCTTGTGGGGTAAAGAAGCTTTCTTT
CDR3 protein: CASSLWGKEAFF

V gene: TRBV7-8
D gene: TRBD2
J gene: TRBJ2-1
CDR3 length: 17
clone size: .
CDR3 DNA: TGTGCCAGCAGCTTAGTTGTTCGGCTAGCGGGAGGGAATGAGCAGTTCTTC
CDR3 protein: CASSLVVRLAGGNEQFF

V gene: TRBV19
D gene: TRBD2
J gene: TRBJ2-1
CDR3 length: 16
clone size: few
CDR3 DNA: TGTGCCAGTAGTTCAGGACTAGCGGAGCTGGGAGATGAGCAGTTCTTC
CDR3 protein: CASSSGLAELGDEQFF

V gene: TRBV2
D gene: .
J gene: TRBJ2-7
CDR3 length: 13
clone size: .
CDR3 DNA: TGTGCCAGCAGTGTTCGCCCGGGCTACGAGCAGTACTTC
CDR3 protein: CASSVRPGYEQYF

V gene: TRBV30
D gene: .
J gene: TRBJ1-2
CDR3 length: 14
clone size: once
CDR3 DNA: TGTGCCTGGGCCCGGGACAAAGCTAACTATGGCTACACCTTC
CDR3 protein: CAWARDKANYGYTF

V gene: TRBV7-6
D gene: .
J gene: TRBJ1-3
CDR3 length: 14
clone size: .
CDR3 DNA: TGTGCCAGCAGCGCGAAACCCTCTGGAAACACCATATATTTT
CDR3 protein: CASSAKPSGNTIYF

V gene: TRBV6-1
D gene: TRBD1
J gene: TRBJ1-2
CDR3 length: 15
clone size: .
CDR3 DNA: TGTGCCAGCAGTGAGTGGACAGGGGCGAGCTATGGCTACACCTTC
CDR3 protein: CASSEWTGASYGYTF

V gene: TRBV6-5
D gene: .
J gene: TRBJ1-1
CDR3 length: 14
clone size: .
CDR3 DNA: TGTGCCAGCAGTGGCACGTTCCGGAACACTGAAGCTTTCTTT
CDR3 protein: CASSGTFRNTEAFF

V gene: TRBV30
D gene: TRBD2
J gene: TRBJ2-6
CDR3 length: 16
clone size: .
CDR3 DNA: TGTGCCTGGAAGGGGACTATTCTCTCTGGGGCCAACGTCCTGACTTTC
CDR3 protein: CAWKGTILSGANVLTF

V gene: TRBV11-1
D gene: .
J gene: TRBJ2-3
CDR3 length: 15
clone size: .
CDR3 DNA: TGTGCCAGCAGCACCCCCCGCCCCTTAGTTGACACGCAGTATTTT
CDR3 protein: CASSTPRPLVDTQYF

V gene: TRBV5-4
D gene: .
J gene: TRBJ2-2
CDR3 length: 13
clone size: once
CDR3 DNA: TGTGCCAGCAGCGGTATCAAGTCCGGGGAGCTGTTTTTT
CDR3 protein: CASSGIKSGELFF

V gene: TRBV6-4
D gene: .
J gene: TRBJ2-1
CDR3 length: 15
clone size: .
CDR3 DNA: TGTGCCAGCAGTGACTCGGGGGGCCCTGGCAATGAGCAGTTCTTC
CDR3 protein: CASSDSGGPGNEQFF

V gene: TRBV5-6
D gene: .
J gene: TRBJ1-5
CDR3 length: 14
clone size: .
CDR3 DNA: TGTGCCAGCAGCTTGGGTCAAACAGGTCAGCCCCAGCATTTT
CDR3 protein: CASSLGQTGQPQHF

V gene: TRBV30
D gene: TRBD2
J gene: TRBJ2-2
CDR3 length: 17
clone size: .
CDR3 DNA: TGTGCCTGGAGTTTAGGACTAGCGGGGTACAACACCGGGGAGCTGTTTTTT
CDR3 protein: CAWSLGLAGYNTGELFF

V gene: TRBV19
D gene: .
J gene: TRBJ1-5
CDR3 length: 15
clone size: .
CDR3 DNA: TGTGCCAGTAGTCAACAGGCCCTGGGCAATCAGCCCCAGCATTTT
CDR3 protein: CASSQQALGNQPQHF

V gene: TRBV2
D gene: .
J gene: TRBJ1-2
CDR3 length: 13
clone size: .
CDR3 DNA: TGTGCCAGCAGTGTGAAGGGGATGAGCGGCTACACCTTC
CDR3 protein: CASSVKGMSGYTF

V gene: TRBV5-4
D gene: .
J gene: TRBJ2-1
CDR3 length: 15
clone size: once
CDR3 DNA: TGTGCCAGCAGCCCACCACTACAGGGCAACAATGAGCAGTTCTTC
CDR3 protein: CASSPPLQGNNEQFF

V gene: TRBV5-4
D gene: .
J gene: TRBJ2-5
CDR3 length: 13
clone size: many
CDR3 DNA: TGTGCCAGCAGTCCAAAGGGGTCCGAGACCCAGTACTTC
CDR3 protein: CASSPKGSETQYF

V gene: TRBV30
D gene: TRBD2
J gene: TRBJ2-1
CDR3 length: 14
clone size: .
CDR3 DNA: TGTGCCGGGAACCGCGGGAGGGCATCGGGTGAGCAGTTCTTC
CDR3 protein: CAGNRGRASGEQFF

V gene: TRBV7-2
D gene: TRBD2
J gene: TRBJ2-5
CDR3 length: 16
clone size: .
CDR3 DNA: TGTGCCAGCAGCTTCCAATCTAGCGGGAGTGGTGAGACCCAGTACTTC
CDR3 protein: CASSFQSSGSGETQYF